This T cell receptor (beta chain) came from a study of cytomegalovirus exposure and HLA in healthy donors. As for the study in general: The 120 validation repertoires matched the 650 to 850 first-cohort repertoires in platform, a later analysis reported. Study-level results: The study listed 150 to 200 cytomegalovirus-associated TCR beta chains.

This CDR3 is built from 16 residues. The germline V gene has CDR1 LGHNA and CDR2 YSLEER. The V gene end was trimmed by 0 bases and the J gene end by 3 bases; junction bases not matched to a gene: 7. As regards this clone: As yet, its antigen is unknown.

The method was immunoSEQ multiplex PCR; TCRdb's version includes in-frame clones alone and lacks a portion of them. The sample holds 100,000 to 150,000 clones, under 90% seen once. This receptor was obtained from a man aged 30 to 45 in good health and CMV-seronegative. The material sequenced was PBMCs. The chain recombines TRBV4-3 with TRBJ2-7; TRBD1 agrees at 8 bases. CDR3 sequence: CASSQDGAGGDYEQYF. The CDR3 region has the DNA TGCGCCAGCAGCCAAGATGGGGCAGGGGGCGACTACGAGCAGTACTTC.